A single sample is the source of the 10 T cell receptor beta chains below, sequenced in a study of cytomegalovirus exposure and HLA in healthy donors (dated by TCRdb to the late 2010s). Library creation used the immunoSEQ multiplex PCR assay. A mixture of 60 forward primers for TCR Vbeta segments and 13 reverse primers for TCR Jbeta segments was used in the multiplex PCR. This immuneACCESS table, as held by TCRdb, lists in-frame sequences with V and J called but not all clones. Of the missing ones, under half trace to an unresolved V gene in checked studies; the others have no known cause. The sample profile shows around 200,000 clones; 81% of them were found once. The top ten clones comprise around 3.9% of the sample. Sequenced: PBMCs. The origin of the receptors is a man aged 50-59 years in good health and CMV-seronegative.

This chain uses TRBV29-1 with TRBJ1-2; maybe TRBD1 (5 bases). The CDR3 length is 12 residues. The ends were cut back, 3 bases at V and 5 bases at J, with 10 bases in the middle. CDR1 and CDR2 from the germline V gene are SQVTM and ANQGSEA. The CDR3 loop is CSVEGLNYGYTF. Written as DNA, the CDR3 is TGCAGCGTTGAGGGGCTGAATTATGGCTACACCTTC.

The chain combines TRBV4-3 with TRBJ2-7; no firm D call. Germline loops: CDR1 LGHNA, CDR2 YSLEER. This CDR3 spans 13 amino acids. The germline V and J ends were trimmed by 0 bases and 6 bases, with 9 bases remaining between them. CDR3 protein: CASSQEIWSEQYF. The CDR3 nucleotides are TGCGCCAGCAGCCAAGAGATATGGAGCGAGCAGTACTTC.

The chain has TRBV10-3 and TRBJ2-2; D is possibly TRBD2 (7 bases). Looked up from germline, CDR1 is ENHRY and CDR2 is SYGVKD. The germline V and J ends were trimmed by 8 bases and 5 bases, with 18 bases remaining between them. The CDR3 is 15 residues long. CDR3 loop: CAIGNRGAGTGELFF. The CDR3 DNA follows: TGTGCCATCGGGAACCGGGGGGCGGGTACCGGGGAGCTGTTTTTT.

This clone appeared once. This sequence joins TRBV9 and TRBJ1-3; 7 bases fit TRBD1. Losses at the gene ends were 0 bases for V and 3 bases for J; bases not matched to a gene: 12. Looked up from germline, CDR1 is SGDLS and CDR2 is YYNGEE. The CDR3 has 18 residues. The CDR3 spells CASSVDPLQQGRGNTIYF. CDR3 nucleotide sequence: TGTGCCAGCAGCGTAGATCCCCTCCAACAGGGGCGTGGAAACACCATATATTTT.

The chain recombines TRBV5-6 with TRBJ2-3, with 8 bases aligning to TRBD2. CDR3 size: 17 residues. Per germline, CDR1 SGHDT and CDR2 YYEEEE. Germline trimming cut 2 bases from V and 2 bases from J; bases unmatched to any gene: 10. Here the CDR3 DNA reads TGTGCCAGCAGCTTCCCTCTAGCGGGCAGTATCACAGATACGCAGTATTTT. This codes for CASSFPLAGSITDTQYF.

This clone has just a few counts. An end of the junction differs from the germline gene, which may be a read error. V gene TRBV7-9 combines with J gene TRBJ1-2; 7 bases agree with TRBD1. Germline-derived CDR1 and CDR2 are SEHNR and FQNEAQ (reference sequence). The CDR3 has 17 residues. The CDR3 sequence: CSSSTTGEAAYNYGYTF. In DNA form, the CDR3 reads TGTTCCAGCAGCACAACAGGGGAGGCAGCGTACAACTATGGCTACACCTTC.

J is TRBJ1-3 and V is TRBV12-5, with 9 bases that match TRBD1. V gave up 7 bases and J gave up 8 bases; unmatched junction bases: 12. The CDR3 length is 15 residues. CDR1 is LGHNT, CDR2 FRNRAP, per germline. In DNA form, the CDR3 reads TGTGCTAGTGCCCCGGGGACAGGGCTCGTGGACACCATATATTTT. This codes for CASAPGTGLVDTIYF.

J is TRBJ2-7 and V is TRBV4-3; 7 nucleotides match TRBD2. Germline V gene data show CDR1 as LGHNA and CDR2 as YSLEER. J lost 6 bases, V lost 1 base, and 0 bases had no gene match. The CDR3 totals 12 residues. The CDR3 nucleotides are TGCGCCAGCAGCCAAGCGGGGGGCGAGCAGTACTTC. It yields the protein CASSQAGGEQYF.

This clone was observed a single time. The chain links TRBV27 to TRBJ2-1, with 7 bases identical to TRBD1. In germline, CDR1 is MNHEY, CDR2 SMNVEV (reference sequence). With V trimmed by 7 bases and J by 5 bases, 11 bases remained unmatched. This CDR3 region has 15 residues. CDR3 bases: TGTGCCAGCAACCCAAACAGGGGAAGGGACAATGAGCAGTTCTTC. It translates to CASNPNRGRDNEQFF.

The chain carries TRBV19 and TRBJ2-2; D perhaps matches TRBD1 (6 bases). Germline V gives CDR1 LNHDA, CDR2 SQIVND (reference sequence). V was pared by 7 bases and J by 5 bases, with 14 bases between. The CDR3 is 14 residues long. The CDR3 protein is CASKGTPITGELFF. The CDR3 nucleotides are TGTGCCAGTAAGGGGACACCCATAACCGGGGAGCTGTTTTTT. Together with reference TRBV19 and TRBJ2-2, the CDR3 gives the full variable domain: DGGITQSPKYLFRKEGQNVTLSCEQNLNHDAMYWYRQDPGQGLRLIYYSQIVNDFQKGDIAEGYSVSREKKESFPLTVTSAQKNPTAFYLCASKGTPITGELFFGEGSRLTVL.